This T cell receptor (beta chain) appears in the sequencing data of a study of human T cells and chemical hapten exposure. Study results and limitations: There was no change with DPC sensitization in TCRs above 1 in 1000 frequency.

The CDR3 consists of 16 residues. Germline V gene data show CDR1 as MNHEY and CDR2 as SVGEGT. Germline trimming cut 7 bases from V and 4 bases from J; bases unmatched to any gene: 15. At least ten counts were recorded for this clonotype. Antigen: not known. Researchers extracted total RNA from unfractionated whole blood. Attachment of unique molecular identifiers to individual cDNA molecules was performed in the library. TCRdb independently ran MiXCR on the reads; one entry per CDR3 protein. This table holds roughly 120,000 distinct CDR3 sequences, 8.5% found once. This TCR derives from a human donor in good health. Some clones in this sample may be carry-over from other donors' samples. The V gene is TRBV6-2 or TRBV6-3, the J gene TRBJ1-1; TRBD1 agrees at 7 bases. The sequenced material came from whole blood. CDR3 bases: TGTGCCAGCACATCGCCAGACAGGGCCAAGGGCACTGAAGCTTTCTTT. It codes for CASTSPDRAKGTEAFF.